The 25 T cell receptor beta chains below come from one sample, sequenced in a study of cytomegalovirus exposure and HLA in healthy donors. PCR was performed using 60 Vbeta and 13 Jbeta primers. Using immunoSEQ multiplex PCR, the repertoire was profiled, and TCRdb retains in-frame clones only, with some absent. The sample has around 150,000 clones, more than 75% seen once; the top ten hold roughly 2.3%. The sequencing sample was made of PBMCs. The receptors shown here come from a man younger than 45 in good health and CMV-seronegative.

The gene calls are TRBV6-1 and TRBJ1-5, with TRBD1 matching 8 bases. The length of the CDR3 is 15 residues. The V and J ends lost 5 bases and 0 bases, in that order; junction bases with no gene match: 3. CDR1 is MNHNS, CDR2 SASEGT, per germline. CDR3 residues: CASSPGTGSNQPQHF. The CDR3 bases are TGTGCCAGCAGTCCCGGGACAGGTAGCAATCAGCCCCAGCATTTT.

V and J are TRBV5-1 and TRBJ2-3; no definite D call. Trimming took off 0 bases at V and 0 bases at J, with 11 bases between the two ends. The CDR3 spans 16 residues. The germline CDR1 and CDR2 sequences are SGHRS and YFSETQ. The CDR3 loop reads CASSLGVRSSTDTQYF. The CDR3 DNA is TGCGCCAGCAGCTTGGGGGTCAGGTCTAGCACAGATACGCAGTATTTT.

The chain uses TRBV4-3 and TRBJ2-7; no reliable D call. Between the trimmed V and J ends, which lost 1 base and 0 bases, there was a span of 7 bases. This CDR3 has 14 residues. In germline, CDR1 is LGHNA, CDR2 YSLEER. The CDR3 region has the DNA TGCGCCAGCAGCCAAGGGTCCAGCTCCTACGAGCAGTACTTC. Translated, it gives CASSQGSSSYEQYF.

This clone has only one observation. At one end, the junction sequence differs from germline, possibly due to a read error. The chain combines TRBV28 with TRBJ2-7, with 11 nucleotides matching TRBD1. The CDR3 contains 15 residues. CDR1 is MDHEN, CDR2 SYDVKM, per germline. CDR3 in DNA: TGTGCCAGCAGTCTATGGACAGGGGGCAAGGACGAGCAGTACTTC. Its protein product is CASSLWTGGKDEQYF.

The chain carries TRBV18 and TRBJ2-5; 7 positions agree with TRBD1. The J call may not be correct, given that the DNA end is closer to TRBJ2-7. The CDR3 is made up of 13 amino acids. From germline, CDR1 is KGHSH and CDR2 LQKENI. This CDR3 reads CASSPGTGAEQYF. The CDR3 DNA is TGTGCCAGCTCACCAGGTACAGGGGCCGAGCAGTACTTC.

This clone was picked up one time. The chain recombines TRBV19 with TRBJ2-3; 9 positions agree with TRBD1. The germline V gene has CDR1 LNHDA and CDR2 SQIVND (reference sequence). J lost 3 bases, V lost 5 bases, and 9 bases had no gene match. The CDR3 length is 16 residues. This CDR3 reads CASSFPGQGLTDTQYF. CDR3 bases: TGTGCCAGTAGTTTTCCGGGACAGGGTCTGACAGATACGCAGTATTTT. The complete variable domain, with remaining parts taken from reference TRBV19 and TRBJ2-3, reads DGGITQSPKYLFRKEGQNVTLSCEQNLNHDAMYWYRQDPGQGLRLIYYSQIVNDFQKGDIAEGYSVSREKKESFPLTVTSAQKNPTAFYLCASSFPGQGLTDTQYFGPGTRLTVL.

DNA of the CDR3: TGTGCCAGCAGCTTAGATTCGGTGACAGGGAAAGGCTACACCTTC. Translation gives CASSLDSVTGKGYTF. The chain carries TRBV7-8 and TRBJ1-2; 7 bases agree with TRBD1. Germline V gene data show CDR1 as SGHVS and CDR2 as FQNEAQ. V dropped 1 base and J dropped 8; count of bases not matched to a gene: 10. The CDR3 has 15 residues.

V is TRBV7-8 and J is TRBJ2-7, with 12 positions matching TRBD2. Germline-derived CDR1 and CDR2 are SGHVS and FQNEAQ. Losses at the gene ends were 4 bases for V and 0 bases for J; bases not matched to a gene: 1. The CDR3 is 15 amino acids. CDR3 coding DNA: TGTGCCAGCAGCTGGACTAGCGGGAACTCCTACGAGCAGTACTTC. Its protein product is CASSWTSGNSYEQYF.

CDR3 amino acids: CASSPRQDTGELFF. The CDR3 nucleotides are TGTGCCAGCTCACCACGACAGGACACCGGGGAGCTGTTTTTT. The V gene is TRBV18, the J gene TRBJ2-2, with D possibly being TRBD1 (6 bases). Germline V gene data show CDR1 as KGHSH and CDR2 as LQKENI. The V end lost 1 base, the J end lost 3 bases, and 6 bases lay between the germline ends. The CDR3 length is 14 residues.

This clone has more than one count but fewer than ten. The rearrangement links TRBV5-1 to TRBJ1-1, with a tentative D call TRBD1 (5 bases). The CDR3 contains 12 residues. Germline-derived CDR1 and CDR2 are SGHRS and YFSETQ. V dropped 4 bases and J dropped 7 bases, with 11 bases sitting between them. For the CDR3, the DNA is TGCGCCAGCAGCCGGACAAGGGGTGAAGCTTTCTTT. Translation gives CASSRTRGEAFF.

The V gene is TRBV6-5, the J gene TRBJ1-1; 7 nucleotides align to TRBD1. This CDR3 contains 13 residues. Looked up from germline, CDR1 is MNHEY and CDR2 is SVGAGI. After removal of 0 bases from V and 11 bases from J, the junction contained 6 bases not matched to a gene. DNA of the CDR3: TGTGCCAGCAGTTACTCGAAGGGGGCGAGGGCTTTCTTT. It codes for CASSYSKGARAFF.

The genes are TRBV10-1 and TRBJ2-3; 9 nucleotides agree with TRBD2. The CDR3 extends over 16 amino acids. Germline V gene lookup returns CDR1 WNHNN and CDR2 SYGVQD (reference sequence). Losses at the gene ends were 0 bases for V and 0 bases for J; bases not matched to a gene: 1. The CDR3 here is CASSESLAGSTDTQYF. As DNA, the CDR3 is TGCGCCAGCAGTGAGTCGCTAGCGGGGAGCACAGATACGCAGTATTTT.

The genes are TRBV4-3 and TRBJ1-2, with 7 positions matching TRBD1. Germline V gene lookup returns CDR1 LGHNA and CDR2 YSLEER. J lost 4 bases, V lost 1 base, and 9 bases had no gene match. The length of the CDR3 is 16 residues. The CDR3 nucleotides read TGCGCCAGCAGCCAAGCCCTGACAGGGTATGGCTATGGCTACACCTTC. Amino acids: CASSQALTGYGYGYTF.

This clone was observed a handful of times. This chain uses TRBV6-1 with TRBJ2-2; D is unclear. Germline assignment: CDR1 MNHNS and CDR2 SASEGT. This CDR3 has 12 residues. V was shortened by 6 bases and J by 5 bases, with 7 bases between the two germline ends. In nucleotides, the CDR3 is TGTGCCAGCAGCTACCCAACCGGGGAGCTGTTTTTT. As protein: CASSYPTGELFF.

The chain employs TRBV7-2 and TRBJ1-2; 9 nucleotides line up with TRBD1. The germline V gene has CDR1 SGHTA and CDR2 FQGNSA. The V gene end was trimmed by 7 bases and the J gene end by 2 bases; junction bases not matched to a gene: 5. The CDR3 runs 14 residues. CDR3 nucleotides: TGTGCCAGCATCGTTGGACAGGGGAACTATGGCTACACCTTC. Amino acids: CASIVGQGNYGYTF.

V and J are TRBV28 and TRBJ2-7; D uncertain. The CDR3 runs to 15 residues. Germline V gene data show CDR1 as MDHEN and CDR2 as SYDVKM. V lost 5 bases and J lost 2, with 16 bases in between. The CDR3: CASSPAPQVTYEQYF. The CDR3 nucleotides are TGTGCCAGCAGTCCCGCCCCTCAGGTCACCTACGAGCAGTACTTC.

A few counts support this clone. The gene calls are TRBV28 and TRBJ1-4; 7 nucleotides line up with TRBD1. With V trimmed by 4 bases and J by 3 bases, 5 bases remained unmatched. The CDR3 consists of 15 residues. CDR1 is MDHEN, CDR2 SYDVKM, per germline. The DNA of the CDR3 is TGTGCCAGCAGTTCCCCCGGGACAGCTAATGAAAAACTGTTTTTT. Translation gives CASSSPGTANEKLFF.

The chain joins TRBV6-5 to TRBJ2-7, with D possibly being TRBD1 (6 bases). V was clipped by 0 bases and J by 2 bases, with 11 bases between them. The CDR3 has 15 residues. Germline V gene lookup returns CDR1 MNHEY and CDR2 SVGAGI. The CDR3 sequence: CASSYSLRGTYEQYF. The CDR3 region has the DNA TGTGCCAGCAGTTACTCCCTGAGGGGGACCTACGAGCAGTACTTC.

V is TRBV27 and J is TRBJ2-1; weak D call: TRBD1 (6 bases). The CDR3 covers 12 residues. Per germline, CDR1 MNHEY and CDR2 SMNVEV (reference sequence). V was trimmed by 6 bases and J by 12 bases, leaving 15 bases between them. In nucleotides, the CDR3 is TGTGCCAGCAGAGTTGTGGGGGCAAGGCAGTTCTTC. This translates into CASRVVGARQFF.

The rearrangement links TRBV7-9 to TRBJ2-1, with TRBD2 matching 8 bases. The length of the CDR3 is 14 residues. Unmatched junction bases numbered 5, after V lost 4 bases and J lost 6 bases. Germline lookup yields CDR1 SEHNR and CDR2 FQNEAQ (reference sequence). CDR3 sequence reads: CASSSSGTSNEQFF. In nucleotides, the CDR3 is TGTGCCAGCAGCTCCTCAGGGACTAGCAATGAGCAGTTCTTC.

As concerns this clone: The identical CDR3 is also encoded by other nucleotide sequences in the sample. The V and J genes are TRBV18 and TRBJ2-7; 8 bases match TRBD2. The junction had 1 base not matched to a gene; V was cut back by 0 bases and J by 3 bases. The CDR3 consists of 14 residues. Germline-derived CDR1 and CDR2 are KGHSH and LQKENI. This chain's CDR3 is CASSPPSGSYEQYF. CDR3 sequence (DNA): TGTGCCAGCTCACCACCCAGCGGGAGCTACGAGCAGTACTTC.

The chain employs TRBV12-5 and TRBJ2-5, with 11 positions matching TRBD2. CDR3 size: 13 residues. The ends lost 6 bases at V and 5 bases at J; junction bases unmatched: 2. Germline CDR1 reads LGHNT; CDR2 reads FRNRAP. The CDR3 bases are TGTGCTAGTGGGACTAGCGGGACTGAGACCCAGTACTTC. It yields the protein CASGTSGTETQYF.

With respect to this clone: Relative to the germline gene, one junction end is altered; a read error may explain this. The CDR3 bases are TGTGCCAGCAGTTTATTAGTTCGGCCCGCTAGCGCCTTC. This encodes CASSLLVRPASAF. J is TRBJ1-2 and V is TRBV28; D gene uncertain. The CDR3 extends over 13 amino acids. CDR1 and CDR2 (germline): MDHEN, SYDVKM.

The chain links TRBV19 to TRBJ1-1, with D maybe TRBD1 (5 bases). The CDR3 runs to 14 residues. Per germline, CDR1 LNHDA and CDR2 SQIVND (reference sequence). Trimming stripped 1 base from V and 5 bases from J, with 11 bases between. The CDR3 spells CASSIGGWETEAFF. For the CDR3, the DNA is TGTGCCAGTAGTATAGGGGGCTGGGAAACTGAAGCTTTCTTT.

This chain links TRBV27 with TRBJ1-2; no clear D. The germline CDR1 and CDR2 sequences are MNHEY and SMNVEV (reference sequence). This CDR3 has 13 amino acids. The germline V and J ends were trimmed by 3 bases and 0 bases, with 5 bases remaining between them. The CDR3 region has the DNA TGTGCCAGCAGTTTCCACTCTAACTATGGCTACACCTTC. This translates into CASSFHSNYGYTF.